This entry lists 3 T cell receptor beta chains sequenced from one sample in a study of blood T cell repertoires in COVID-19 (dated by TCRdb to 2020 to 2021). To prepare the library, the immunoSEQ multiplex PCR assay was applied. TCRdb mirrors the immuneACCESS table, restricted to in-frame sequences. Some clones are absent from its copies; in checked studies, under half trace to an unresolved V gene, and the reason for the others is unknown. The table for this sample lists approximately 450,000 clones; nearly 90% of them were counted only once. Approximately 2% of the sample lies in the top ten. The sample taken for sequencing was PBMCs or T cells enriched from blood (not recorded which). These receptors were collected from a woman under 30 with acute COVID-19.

CDR3 region: CASSAVTGNLSPLHF. Here the CDR3 DNA reads TGTGCCAGCAGTGCTGTGACAGGCAACCTTTCACCCCTCCACTTT. This sequence joins TRBV2 and TRBJ1-6; perhaps TRBD1 as D (6 bases). This CDR3 spans 15 amino acids. Germline V gene data show CDR1 as SNHLY and CDR2 as FYNNEI. Trimming removed 4 bases from V and 9 bases from J, with 16 bases in between.

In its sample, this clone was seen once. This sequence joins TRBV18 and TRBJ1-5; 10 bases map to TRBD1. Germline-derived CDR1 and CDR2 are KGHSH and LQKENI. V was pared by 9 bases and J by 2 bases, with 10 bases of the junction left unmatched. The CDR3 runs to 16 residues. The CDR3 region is CASSPGTGVGNQPQHF. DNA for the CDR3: TGTGCCAGTTCCCCCGGGACAGGGGTAGGCAATCAGCCCCAGCATTTT. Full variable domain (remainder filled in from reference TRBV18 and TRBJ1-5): NAGVMQNPRHLVRRRGQEARLRCSPMKGHSHVYWYRQLPEEGLKFMVYLQKENIIDESGMPKERFSAEFPKEGPSILRIQQVVRGDSAAYFCASSPGTGVGNQPQHFGDGTRLSIL.

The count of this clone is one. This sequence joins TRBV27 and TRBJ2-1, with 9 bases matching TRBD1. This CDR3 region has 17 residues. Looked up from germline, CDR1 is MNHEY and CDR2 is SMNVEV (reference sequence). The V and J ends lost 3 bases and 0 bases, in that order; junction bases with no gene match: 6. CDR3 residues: CASSFMRGQGSYNEQFF. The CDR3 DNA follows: TGTGCCAGCAGTTTCATGAGGGGACAGGGCTCCTACAATGAGCAGTTCTTC.